This is a list of T cell receptor beta chains from one sample in a study of beta chain features in type 1 diabetes. Data came from immunoSEQ multiplex PCR; TCRdb stores just in-frame clones and leaves some out. The data show roughly 340,000 clones, 13% seen once. The source material was naive CD4+ T cells from blood. The receptors here all came from a young woman with type 1 diabetes. Each CDR3 is given with its conserved first and last residue. The order of the fields is clone size, J gene, V gene, D gene, CDR3 DNA, CDR3 protein. The D gene is left open where the match is weak. Expanded clones are given a class, and other clones once, few, many or no size at all.

clone size: few
J gene: TRBJ1-1
V gene: TRBV7-2
D gene: .
CDR3 DNA: TGTGCCAGCAGCTTAGCGAGCCTGAACACTGAAGCTTTCTTT
CDR3 protein: CASSLASLNTEAFF

clone size: .
J gene: TRBJ2-1
V gene: TRBV5-1
D gene: TRBD2
CDR3 DNA: TGCGCCAGCAGCTCCCCTAGCGGGGGGGTTTACAATGAGCAGTTCTTC
CDR3 protein: CASSSPSGGVYNEQFF

clone size: few
J gene: TRBJ2-1
V gene: TRBV23-1
D gene: .
CDR3 DNA: TGCGCCAGCAGTCGAAAGCGCCCCTACAATGAGCAGTTCTTC
CDR3 protein: CASSRKRPYNEQFF

clone size: .
J gene: TRBJ1-4
V gene: TRBV11-2
D gene: TRBD1
CDR3 DNA: TGTGCCAGCAGCTTAGATGACAGGGCCCGTGAAAAACTGTTTTTT
CDR3 protein: CASSLDDRAREKLFF

clone size: .
J gene: TRBJ1-4
V gene: TRBV2
D gene: TRBD1
CDR3 DNA: TGTGCCAGTAAGGGGACAGGGGGTGAAAAACTGTTTTTT
CDR3 protein: CASKGTGGEKLFF

clone size: .
J gene: TRBJ2-1
V gene: TRBV5-4
D gene: TRBD2
CDR3 DNA: TGTGCCAGCAGCTTGGGACTAGCGACCTACAATGAGCAGTTCTTC
CDR3 protein: CASSLGLATYNEQFF

clone size: .
J gene: TRBJ2-1
V gene: TRBV7-2
D gene: TRBD2
CDR3 DNA: TGTGCCAGCAGCCTGACTAGCGGGAGAGGTAATGAGCAGTTCTTC
CDR3 protein: CASSLTSGRGNEQFF

clone size: .
J gene: TRBJ2-3
V gene: TRBV5-1
D gene: .
CDR3 DNA: TGCGCCAGCAGCTCCCCGGCGGATTTTAGCACAGATACGCAGTATTTT
CDR3 protein: CASSSPADFSTDTQYF

clone size: .
J gene: TRBJ1-2
V gene: TRBV30
D gene: TRBD1
CDR3 DNA: TGTGCCTGGAGTGGAAGAATCGGACAGGGGCAAGGCTATGGCTACACCTTC
CDR3 protein: CAWSGRIGQGQGYGYTF

clone size: few
J gene: TRBJ2-6
V gene: TRBV2
D gene: .
CDR3 DNA: TGTGCCAGCACCCGAGGGGGGGCCAGCTCTGGGGCCAACGTCCTGACTTTC
CDR3 protein: CASTRGGASSGANVLTF

clone size: .
J gene: TRBJ1-2
V gene: TRBV29-1
D gene: .
CDR3 DNA: TGCAGCGTTAGGGACACCAACTATGGCTACACCTTC
CDR3 protein: CSVRDTNYGYTF

clone size: few
J gene: TRBJ2-5
V gene: TRBV9
D gene: TRBD2
CDR3 DNA: TGTGCCAGCAGCCTCCAGGGACTAGCGGGAGAAGAGACCCAGTACTTC
CDR3 protein: CASSLQGLAGEETQYF